This T cell receptor (beta chain) was sequenced for a study of glioma-infiltrating T cells after dendritic cell vaccination. Study overall: Samples are from glioblastoma patients in Phase I and II dendritic cell vaccine trials.

Time point described: after dendritic cell vaccination, including at tumor progression/relapse. Libraries were prepared by immunoSEQ multiplex PCR; TCRdb keeps only in-frame clonotypes and omits some of them. The sample consists of over 80,000 clones, roughly 77% of them appearing once. Looked up from germline, CDR1 is SGHRS and CDR2 is YFSETQ. Trimming took 1 base from V and 4 from J, leaving 12 bases between them. The CDR3 is 15 residues long. The chain couples TRBV5-1 to TRBJ1-3, with a tentative D call TRBD1 (6 bases). The receptor was derived from a human donor with glioblastoma. The specimen was blood, collected after dendritic cell vaccination. The CDR3 here is CASSLTGSAGNTIYF. As DNA, the CDR3 is TGCGCCAGCAGCTTGACAGGGAGCGCCGGAAACACCATATATTTT.